This paragraph covers one T cell receptor (beta chain) sequence. This record belongs to a study of technical replicates of blood from a handful of donors. This CDR3 comprises 13 residues. The V gene's germline CDR1 is MDHEN and CDR2 SYDVKM. V was trimmed by 2 bases and J by 5 bases, leaving 7 bases between them. Using immunoSEQ multiplex PCR, the repertoire was profiled, and TCRdb retains in-frame clones only, with some absent. The repertoire holds about 82,000 clones, with 94% as singletons. Sequencing was carried out using T cells isolated from PBMCs. The chain combines TRBV28 with TRBJ1-5, with D perhaps TRBD1 (5 bases). This receptor was identified in a human donor in good health. This CDR3 reads CASSLGGDQPQHF. The CDR3 coding sequence is TGTGCCAGCAGTTTAGGAGGGGATCAGCCCCAGCATTTT.